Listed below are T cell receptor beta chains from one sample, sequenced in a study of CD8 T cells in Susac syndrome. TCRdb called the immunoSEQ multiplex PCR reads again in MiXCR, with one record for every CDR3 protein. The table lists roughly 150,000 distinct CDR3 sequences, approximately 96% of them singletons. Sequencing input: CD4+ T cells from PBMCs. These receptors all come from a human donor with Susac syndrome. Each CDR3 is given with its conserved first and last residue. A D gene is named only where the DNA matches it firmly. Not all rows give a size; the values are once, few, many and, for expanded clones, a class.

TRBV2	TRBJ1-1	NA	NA	CASSVYGPRAEAFF	TGTGCCAGCAGTGTTTATGGGCCTAGGGCTGAAGCTTTCTTT
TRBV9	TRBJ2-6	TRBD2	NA	CASTVGTSGSGANVLTF	TGTGCCAGCACCGTAGGGACTAGCGGGAGTGGGGCCAACGTCCTGACTTTC
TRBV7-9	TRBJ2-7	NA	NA	CASSLVSVSLYEQYF	TGTGCCAGCAGCTTAGTGAGTGTCAGCCTCTACGAGCAGTACTTC
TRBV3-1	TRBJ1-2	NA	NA	CASSQDLGTGYTF	TGTGCCAGCAGCCAAGATCTGGGGACTGGCTACACCTTC
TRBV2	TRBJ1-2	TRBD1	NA	CASRAQGNYGYTF	TGTGCCAGCAGGGCACAGGGGAACTATGGCTACACCTTC
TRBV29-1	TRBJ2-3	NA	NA	CSVEGSGRTARDTQYF	TGCAGCGTTGAAGGTTCCGGTCGGACGGCGCGGGATACGCAGTATTTT
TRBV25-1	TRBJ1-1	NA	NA	CASRGQLNTEAFF	TGTGCCAGCAGAGGACAGTTGAACACTGAAGCTTTCTTT
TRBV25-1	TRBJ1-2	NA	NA	CASSDGVGSPLYGYTF	TGTGCCAGCAGTGACGGTGTCGGCAGCCCGCTCTATGGCTACACCTTC
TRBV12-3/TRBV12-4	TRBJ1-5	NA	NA	CASMVTGGRSNQPQHF	TGTGCCAGCATGGTGACAGGAGGTAGGAGCAATCAGCCCCAGCATTTT
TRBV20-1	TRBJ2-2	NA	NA	CSARPFSRNTGELFF	TGCAGTGCTAGACCCTTCAGCAGGAACACCGGGGAGCTGTTTTTT
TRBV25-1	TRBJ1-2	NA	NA	CASSNELLYGYTF	TGTGCCAGCAGCAATGAACTTCTCTATGGCTACACCTTC
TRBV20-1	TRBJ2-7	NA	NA	CSARRDSGDEQYF	TGCAGTGCTAGACGCGACTCCGGGGACGAGCAGTACTTC
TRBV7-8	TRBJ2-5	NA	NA	CASSYPPLEETQYF	TGTGCCAGCAGTTATCCACCCTTGGAAGAGACCCAGTACTTC
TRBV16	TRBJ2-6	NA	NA	CASSQELGLSGANVLTF	TGTGCCAGCAGTCAAGAGTTGGGCCTCTCTGGGGCCAACGTCCTGACTTTC
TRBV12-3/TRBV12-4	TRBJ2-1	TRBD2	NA	CASSPGTSGTHNEQFF	TGTGCCAGCAGTCCCGGGACTAGCGGGACCCACAATGAGCAGTTCTTC
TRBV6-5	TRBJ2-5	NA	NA	CASREIQGPQETQYF	TGTGCCAGCAGGGAGATCCAGGGACCCCAGGAGACCCAGTACTTC
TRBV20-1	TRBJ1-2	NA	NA	CSAGTRDYGYTF	TGCAGTGCTGGGACGCGGGATTATGGCTACACCTTC
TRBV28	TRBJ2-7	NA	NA	CASRASQIYEQYF	TGTGCCAGCAGGGCCTCGCAGATCTACGAGCAGTACTTC
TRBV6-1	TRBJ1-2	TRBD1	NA	CASRKDRADLILNYGYTF	TGTGCCAGCAGGAAGGACAGGGCCGACCTTATCCTTAACTATGGCTACACCTTC
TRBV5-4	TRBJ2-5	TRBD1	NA	CASSTQGAGETQYF	TGTGCCAGCAGCACTCAGGGGGCAGGAGAGACCCAGTACTTC
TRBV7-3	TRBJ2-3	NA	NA	CASSPMAGSDTQYF	TGTGCCAGCAGCCCCATGGCGGGGTCCGATACGCAGTATTTT
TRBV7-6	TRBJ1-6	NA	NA	CASSLGVDSPLHF	TGTGCCAGCAGCTTAGGGGTAGACTCACCCCTCCACTTT
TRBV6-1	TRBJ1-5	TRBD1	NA	CASSTDRRMAKPQHF	TGTGCCAGCAGTACGGACAGGAGAATGGCGAAGCCCCAGCATTTT
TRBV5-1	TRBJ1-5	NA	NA	CASSLAGSRNQPQHF	TGCGCCAGCAGCTTGGCAGGGTCCCGCAATCAGCCCCAGCATTTT
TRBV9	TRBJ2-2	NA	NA	CASSLGGSGELFF	TGTGCCAGCAGCCTTGGGGGCAGCGGGGAGCTGTTTTTT
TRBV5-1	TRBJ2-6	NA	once	CASSLAEAGANVLTF	TGCGCCAGCAGCTTGGCCGAGGCTGGGGCCAACGTCCTGACTTTC
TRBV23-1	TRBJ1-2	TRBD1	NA	CASSHPRQGAGGYTF	TGCGCCAGCAGTCACCCTCGACAGGGCGCGGGAGGCTACACCTTC
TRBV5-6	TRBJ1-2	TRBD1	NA	CASSYRDRDYNYGYTF	TGTGCCAGCAGCTACCGGGACAGGGACTATAACTATGGCTACACCTTC
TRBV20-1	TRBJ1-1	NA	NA	CSARDDHMNTEAFF	TGCAGTGCCAGGGACGATCATATGAACACTGAAGCTTTCTTT
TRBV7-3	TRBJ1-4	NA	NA	CASSNKVGHREKLFF	TGTGCCAGCAGCAACAAAGTAGGGCATCGGGAAAAACTGTTTTTT
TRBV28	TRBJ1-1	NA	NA	CASSTSGVLNTEAFF	TGTGCCAGCAGTACCTCCGGGGTCCTGAACACTGAAGCTTTCTTT
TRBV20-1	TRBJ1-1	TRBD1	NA	CSAMRQGGTEAFF	TGCAGTGCTATGAGACAGGGAGGGACTGAAGCTTTCTTT
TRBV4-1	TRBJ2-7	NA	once	CASSQTGRSYEQYF	TGCGCCAGCAGCCAAACGGGCCGCTCCTACGAGCAGTACTTC
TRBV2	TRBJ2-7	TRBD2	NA	CASSGGLAASYEQYF	TGTGCCAGCAGCGGGGGACTAGCCGCCTCCTACGAGCAGTACTTC
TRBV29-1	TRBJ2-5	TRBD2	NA	CSAQRGLAGEVKTQYF	TGCAGCGCACAAAGGGGACTAGCGGGAGAAGTGAAGACCCAGTACTTC
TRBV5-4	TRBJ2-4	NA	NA	CASSLSDGLNIQYF	TGTGCCAGCAGCTTGAGTGACGGACTAAACATTCAGTACTTC
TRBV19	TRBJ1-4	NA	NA	CASTPGAANEKLFF	TGTGCCAGCACTCCAGGGGCAGCTAATGAAAAACTGTTTTTT
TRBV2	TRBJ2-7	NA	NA	CASSPTYEQYF	TGTGCCAGCAGTCCGACCTACGAGCAGTACTTC
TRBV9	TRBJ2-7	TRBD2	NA	CASSTGLAGEQYF	TGTGCCAGCAGCACGGGACTAGCGGGGGAGCAGTACTTC
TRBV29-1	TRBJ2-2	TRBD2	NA	CSVGLAGTNTGELFF	TGCAGCGTTGGTCTAGCGGGAACGAACACCGGGGAGCTGTTTTTT
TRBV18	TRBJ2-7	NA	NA	CASSRELAASYEQYF	TGTGCCAGCTCTCGGGAGTTGGCAGCCTCCTACGAGCAGTACTTC
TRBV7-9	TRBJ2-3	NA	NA	CATHGPQADTQYF	TGTGCCACCCACGGGCCCCAAGCAGATACGCAGTATTTT
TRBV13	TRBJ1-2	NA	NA	CASSSTGVTGYTF	TGTGCCAGCAGCTCCACGGGGGTTACTGGCTACACCTTC
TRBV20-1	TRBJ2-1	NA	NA	CSARERLHNEQFF	TGCAGTGCTAGAGAAAGGCTACACAATGAGCAGTTCTTC
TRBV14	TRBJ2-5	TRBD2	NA	CASSPTTSGIQETQYF	TGTGCCAGCAGCCCCACGACTAGCGGGATCCAAGAGACCCAGTACTTC
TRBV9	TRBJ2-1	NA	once	CASSVGSNEQFF	TGTGCCAGCAGCGTAGGCAGCAATGAGCAGTTCTTC
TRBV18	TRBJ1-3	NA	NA	CASSPTVDTIYF	TGTGCCAGCTCACCCACAGTAGACACCATATATTTT
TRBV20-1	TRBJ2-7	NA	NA	CSAPMGAEFHEQYF	TGCAGTGCTCCCATGGGCGCGGAATTCCACGAGCAGTACTTC
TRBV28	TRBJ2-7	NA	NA	CASSRGSTYEQYF	TGTGCCAGCAGTCGGGGTTCGACCTACGAGCAGTACTTC
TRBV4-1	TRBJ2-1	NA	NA	CASREFRDRASGEQFF	TGCGCCAGCAGGGAATTCCGGGACCGTGCGTCCGGTGAGCAGTTCTTC
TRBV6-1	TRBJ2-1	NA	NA	CASSEGGSPHEQFF	TGTGCCAGCAGTGAGGGGGGTAGCCCTCATGAGCAGTTCTTC
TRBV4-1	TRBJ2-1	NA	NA	CASSHMQDEQFF	TGCGCCAGCAGCCATATGCAGGATGAGCAGTTCTTC
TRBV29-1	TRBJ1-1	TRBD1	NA	CSVVGDRGVGTEAFF	TGCAGCGTGGTTGGGGACAGGGGTGTTGGGACTGAAGCTTTCTTT
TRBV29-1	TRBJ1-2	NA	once	CSVEWENYGYTF	TGCAGCGTTGAATGGGAAAACTATGGCTACACCTTC
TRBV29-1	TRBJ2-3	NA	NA	CSAIQDSTDTQYF	TGCAGCGCTATCCAGGACAGCACAGATACGCAGTATTTT